The 20 T cell receptor beta chains given below trace back to one sample, sequenced in a study of blood T cell repertoires in COVID-19. The method was immunoSEQ multiplex PCR; TCRdb's version includes in-frame clones alone and lacks a portion of them. The sample holds fewer than 300,000 clones; approximately 86% are singletons and the top ten take 2.5% to 3.5%. Material for sequencing was peripheral blood. Receptors were obtained from a young woman with acute or convalescent COVID-19.

The chain is built from TRBV6-5 and TRBJ2-5; 10 bases agree with TRBD1. Germline V gene lookup returns CDR1 MNHEY and CDR2 SVGAGI. Trimming removed 0 bases from V and 5 bases from J; junction bases left unmatched: 6. The CDR3 has 16 amino acids. CDR3 DNA sequence: TGTGCCAGCAGTTACTCCGGGACAGGGGTGGGGGAGACCCAGTACTTC. This encodes CASSYSGTGVGETQYF.

The V and J genes are TRBV28 and TRBJ2-1, with TRBD2 identical over 7 bases. Germline loops: CDR1 MDHEN, CDR2 SYDVKM. Losses at the gene ends were 10 bases for V and 6 bases for J; bases not matched to a gene: 15. The CDR3 runs 15 residues. CDR3 nucleotide sequence: TGTGCCACCTTTGCCCCCGGGACTATCTCCAATGAGCAGTTCTTC. Translated: CATFAPGTISNEQFF.

The chain recombines TRBV30 with TRBJ1-5; D remains ambiguous. Trimming cost V 0 bases and J 2 bases, with 8 bases left between them. This CDR3 comprises 14 residues. CDR1 and CDR2 (germline): GTSNPN, SVGIG (reference sequence). In DNA form, the CDR3 reads TGTGCCTGGAGTGTAACGGGTGGCAATCAGCCCCAGCATTTT. This translates into CAWSVTGGNQPQHF.

This chain connects TRBV11-2 to TRBJ2-3; TRBD2 aligns across 10 bases. This CDR3 comprises 17 residues. The trim removed 2 bases at V and 0 bases at J, leaving 5 bases unmatched. CDR1 and CDR2 (germline): SGHAT, FQNNGV. The CDR3: CASSLRTSGGSTDTQYF. The CDR3 bases are TGTGCCAGCAGCTTAAGGACTAGCGGAGGTAGCACAGATACGCAGTATTTT.

This clone was observed a single time. This sequence joins TRBV11-2 and TRBJ2-1; possible D gene TRBD1, 5 bases. The CDR3 runs to 15 residues. Trimming shortened V by 5 bases and J by 7 bases, and 18 bases separated the two germline ends. The germline V gene has CDR1 SGHAT and CDR2 FQNNGV. CDR3 loop: CASSPPWGLGNEQFF. The DNA of the CDR3 is TGTGCCAGCAGCCCCCCGTGGGGCCTAGGGAATGAGCAGTTCTTC.

The chain joins TRBV29-1 to TRBJ2-1, with 7 positions matching TRBD2. The CDR3 runs 14 residues. Germline CDR1 SQVTM, CDR2 ANQGSEA. After removal of 3 bases from V and 4 bases from J, the junction contained 6 bases not matched to a gene. The CDR3 coding sequence is TGCAGCGTTGATAACGGGAGGCTATACAATGAGCAGTTCTTC. Encoded protein: CSVDNGRLYNEQFF.

This clone was seen more than once but under ten times. V is TRBV6-5 and J is TRBJ2-1; a weak D match, TRBD1 (6 bases). The CDR3 totals 15 residues. Germline assignment: CDR1 MNHEY and CDR2 SVGAGI. Trimming took off 2 bases at V and 1 base at J, with 9 bases between the two ends. This CDR3 is CASSYQGQSYNEQFF. The DNA for the CDR3 is TGTGCCAGCAGTTACCAGGGGCAGTCCTACAATGAGCAGTTCTTC.

The gene calls are TRBV11-2 and TRBJ2-1; D gene ambiguous. V was clipped by 2 bases and J by 5 bases, with 7 bases between them. The CDR3 sequence is 13 residues long. Germline V gives CDR1 SGHAT, CDR2 FQNNGV. The DNA of the CDR3 is TGTGCCAGCAGCTTAACCAGTGACAATGAGCAGTTCTTC. Amino acid sequence: CASSLTSDNEQFF.

The chain is built from TRBV28 and TRBJ2-1; 7 bases are a match to TRBD1. The CDR3 contains 15 residues. Germline V gene sequence: CDR1 MDHEN, CDR2 SYDVKM. The J segment lost 8 bases and the V segment lost 6 bases, leaving 13 bases of the junction unmatched. The CDR3 DNA sequence: TGTGCCAGCAGCTTGGGGACAGTTAGGTTCGATGAGCAGTTCTTC. As protein: CASSLGTVRFDEQFF.

This chain connects TRBV23-1 to TRBJ1-2; TRBD1 aligns across 8 bases. TRBV23-1 is an ORF, and what it does is uncertain. Trimming removed 2 bases from V and 9 bases from J; junction bases left unmatched: 8. CDR3 size: 14 residues. The CDR3 protein is CASSQTGQGDCYTF. CDR3 DNA sequence: TGCGCCAGCAGTCAAACAGGACAGGGCGATTGCTACACCTTC.

The chain employs TRBV6-1 and TRBJ2-2, with D hard to call. CDR3 size: 14 residues. Deletions cut 3 bases from V and 0 bases from J, with 5 bases between. CDR1 MNHNS and CDR2 SASEGT come from the germline V gene. CDR3 DNA: TGTGCCAGCAGTGACAGTCCGAACACCGGGGAGCTGTTTTTT. Its translation: CASSDSPNTGELFF.

The chain recombines TRBV6-5 with TRBJ1-1; TRBD1 is a possible D gene (6 bases). The CDR3 has 13 residues. Germline CDR1 MNHEY, CDR2 SVGAGI. V was shortened by 7 bases and J by 1 base, with 10 bases between the two germline ends. Here the CDR3 reads CASNRQANTEAFF. The CDR3 DNA sequence: TGTGCCAGCAATCGACAGGCGAACACTGAAGCTTTCTTT.

The chain employs TRBV28 and TRBJ2-1, with a possible D match to TRBD1 (5 bases). Trimming took 8 bases from V and 6 from J, leaving 14 bases between them. Germline CDR1 MDHEN, CDR2 SYDVKM. The CDR3 is 13 residues long. The CDR3 here is CASQGSIANEQFF. CDR3 coding DNA: TGTGCCAGCCAGGGCTCTATCGCCAATGAGCAGTTCTTC.

The chain carries TRBV7-2 and TRBJ1-2; tentatively, D is TRBD1 (6 bases). This CDR3 comprises 14 residues. V was pared by 4 bases and J by 8 bases, with 17 bases between. Germline lookup yields CDR1 SGHTA and CDR2 FQGNSA. CDR3 region: CASSSDGGWGGYTF. CDR3 sequence (DNA): TGTGCCAGCAGCTCCGATGGGGGCTGGGGGGGCTACACCTTC.

The V and J genes are TRBV30 and TRBJ2-6, with D perhaps matching TRBD1 (6 bases). Looked up from germline, CDR1 is GTSNPN and CDR2 is SVGIG (reference sequence). This CDR3 region has 13 residues. V shed 8 bases and J shed 0 bases, with 8 bases lying between them. The CDR3 DNA reads as TGTGCCAAACAGGGCTCTGGGGCCAACGTCCTGACTTTC. It translates to CAKQGSGANVLTF.

The rearrangement links TRBV27 to TRBJ1-2; maybe TRBD1 (6 bases). Germline CDR1 and CDR2: MNHEY and SMNVEV (reference sequence). The length of the CDR3 is 12 residues. Trimming cost V 8 bases and J 1 base, with 8 bases left between them. CDR3 region: CASLDSNYGYTF. Here the CDR3 DNA reads TGTGCCAGCCTGGACAGTAACTATGGCTACACCTTC.

The rearrangement joins TRBV7-2 to TRBJ2-1; D is perhaps TRBD2 (6 bases). The CDR3 is made up of 13 amino acids. With 3 bases removed from V and 9 bases from J, the gap between germline ends came to 12 bases. Per germline, CDR1 SGHTA and CDR2 FQGNSA. The CDR3 is CASSLPRLVEQFF. DNA of the CDR3: TGTGCCAGCAGCTTGCCTCGACTAGTTGAGCAGTTCTTC.

Note on this clone: This sample also contains other DNA sequences that code for the same CDR3. The chain links TRBV7-6 to TRBJ2-7, with D maybe TRBD1 (5 bases). V shed 2 bases and J shed 4 bases, with 6 bases lying between them. There are 12 residues in the CDR3. Germline lookup yields CDR1 SGHVS and CDR2 FNYEAQ. In DNA form, the CDR3 reads TGTGCCAGCAGCTTAACAGGATACGAGCAGTACTTC. Its translation is CASSLTGYEQYF. Supplemented by reference TRBV7-6 and TRBJ2-7, the full variable domain reads GAGVSQSPRYKVTKRGQDVALRCDPISGHVSLYWYRQALGQGPEFLTYFNYEAQQDKSGLPNDRFSAERPEGSISTLTIQRTEQRDSAMYRCASSLTGYEQYFGPGTRLTVT.

The genes are TRBV6-1 and TRBJ1-5; D is undetermined. The CDR3 totals 16 residues. V lost 2 bases to trimming and J lost 4 bases, with 15 bases between them. Germline V gives CDR1 MNHNS, CDR2 SASEGT. The CDR3 coding sequence is TGTGCCAGCAGTGAATTACTTGTGGTTCGGAATCAGCCCCAGCATTTT. This codes for CASSELLVVRNQPQHF.

The chain recombines TRBV5-4 with TRBJ2-7, with 9 bases aligning to TRBD2. The trim removed 4 bases at V and 0 bases at J, leaving 5 bases unmatched. Germline values: CDR1 SGHNT, CDR2 YYREEE (reference sequence). This CDR3 region has 15 residues. CDR3 DNA: TGTGCCAGCAGCCTCAGTAGCGGGAGCTCCTACGAGCAGTACTTC. Its protein is CASSLSSGSSYEQYF.